The next 14 T cell receptor beta chains were all read from a single sample in a study of shared clonotypes between healthy human individuals (dated by TCRdb to about 2020). Library generation was performed with the immunoSEQ multiplex PCR assay. In TCRdb, the immuneACCESS table is reduced to in-frame sequences with V and J assigned. These tables do not hold every clone; where another copy was compared, an unresolved V gene accounts for under half, and the others remain unexplained. The sample table lists around 550,000 clones, around 96% of them with a count of one. 0.06% of the sample lies in the top ten. Sequencing input: naive CD4+ T cells sorted from blood. The intended sense of this specimen's cell subset or site label: CD45RA+ positively selected. These receptors came from a woman aged 30 to 39 in good health.

The chain couples TRBV2 to TRBJ2-2; D is possibly TRBD1 (5 bases). V lost 4 bases and J lost 11, with 20 bases in between. CDR1 is SNHLY and CDR2 is FYNNEI in the germline V gene. The CDR3 is 15 amino acids. DNA of the CDR3: TGTGCCAGCAGTGTTTTCCCCACAGCCAGGGAAGAGCTGTTTTTT. Translated, it gives CASSVFPTAREELFF.

J is TRBJ2-7 and V is TRBV29-1; TRBD1 might be the D (6 bases). This CDR3 spans 12 amino acids. The germline V and J ends were trimmed by 6 bases and 6 bases, with 15 bases remaining between them. CDR1 and CDR2 from the germline V gene are SQVTM and ANQGSEA. The CDR3 DNA follows: TGCAGCGTAGAAACAGGGAGAGGCGAGCAGTACTTC. Amino acids: CSVETGRGEQYF.

The gene calls are TRBV18 and TRBJ1-4; D is unresolved. The CDR3 extends over 13 amino acids. Germline V gives CDR1 KGHSH, CDR2 LQKENI. Deletions cut 5 bases from V and 3 bases from J, with 7 bases between. The CDR3 protein is CASSGLSNEKLFF. The CDR3 bases are TGTGCCAGCTCAGGGTTGTCTAATGAAAAACTGTTTTTT.

The gene calls are TRBV5-6 and TRBJ2-7; D could derive from TRBD1 or TRBD2 (5 bases each). The length of the CDR3 is 13 residues. The germline gives CDR1 SGHDT, CDR2 YYEEEE. Trimming pared 2 bases from V and 3 bases from J, leaving 9 bases between. The CDR3 protein is CASSFGTGYEQYF. CDR3 DNA sequence: TGTGCCAGCAGCTTCGGGACGGGCTACGAGCAGTACTTC.

V gene TRBV25-1 combines with J gene TRBJ1-1, with 7 bases identical to TRBD1. Looked up from germline, CDR1 is MGHDK and CDR2 is SYGVNS. The junction had 4 bases not matched to a gene; V was cut back by 3 bases and J by 3 bases. The CDR3 contains 14 residues. CDR3 sequence (DNA): TGTGCCAGCAGTGAGAGACAGGGATACACTGAAGCTTTCTTT. This sequence encodes CASSERQGYTEAFF. Using reference TRBV25-1 and TRBJ1-1 for the parts outside the CDR3, the full variable domain is EADIYQTPRYLVIGTGKKITLECSQTMGHDKMYWYQQDPGMELHLIHYSYGVNSTEKGDLSSESTVSRIRTEHFPLTLESARPSHTSQYLCASSERQGYTEAFFGQGTRLTVV.

The chain has TRBV6-4 and TRBJ2-3; TRBD1 is a possible D gene (5 bases). Looked up from germline, CDR1 is MRHNA and CDR2 is SNTAGT. The CDR3 spans 14 residues. The V and J ends lost 0 bases and 1 base respectively, with 5 bases between them. The CDR3 region has the DNA TGTGCCAGCAGTGACTCGACAGGCACAGATACGCAGTATTTT. Protein: CASSDSTGTDTQYF.

The gene calls are TRBV6-6 and TRBJ2-3; TRBD1 or TRBD2 may be the D gene (5 bases each). The CDR3 consists of 15 residues. Trimming left V 9 bases short and J 2 bases short, with 18 bases between. In germline, CDR1 is MNHNY, CDR2 SVGAGI (reference sequence). The CDR3 spells CASLPGPLDTDTQYF. The CDR3 DNA is TGTGCCAGTCTTCCGGGACCCTTGGACACAGATACGCAGTATTTT.

V and J are TRBV5-1 and TRBJ2-3, with 10 bases lining up with TRBD2. The germline V gene encodes CDR1 SGHRS and CDR2 YFSETQ. The CDR3 loop spans 18 amino acids. J was trimmed by 2 bases and V by 0 bases; bases with no gene match: 9. CDR3 loop: CASSLAQVGLAITDTQYF. The CDR3 bases are TGCGCCAGCAGCTTGGCCCAGGTGGGACTAGCGATCACAGATACGCAGTATTTT. Looking up the rest from reference TRBV5-1 and TRBJ2-3 gives the full variable domain: KAGVTQTPRYLIKTRGQQVTLSCSPISGHRSVSWYQQTPGQGLQFLFEYFSETQRNKGNFPGRFSGRQFSNSRSEMNVSTLELGDSALYLCASSLAQVGLAITDTQYFGPGTRLTVL.

This sequence joins TRBV21-1 and TRBJ1-1; the table's D call, TRBD1, has no DNA check behind it. TRBV21-1 is marked as a pseudogene. The CDR3 is made up of 13 amino acids. The CDR3, as DNA: TGTGGAGGTCTGGGACAGTTGAACACTGAAGCTTTCTTT. Its translation is CGGLGQLNTEAFF.

The chain is built from TRBV28 and TRBJ1-6, with D possibly matching TRBD1 (5 bases). Germline V gives CDR1 MDHEN, CDR2 SYDVKM. This CDR3 is built from 14 residues. The V and J ends lost 5 bases and 11 bases respectively, with 16 bases between them. CDR3 amino acids: CASSQGLPGPPLHF. Here the CDR3 DNA reads TGTGCCAGCAGTCAAGGACTTCCGGGGCCACCCCTCCACTTT.

This chain connects TRBV5-8 to TRBJ2-7, with a possible D match to TRBD1 (6 bases). The CDR3 totals 15 residues. Germline loops: CDR1 SGHTS, CDR2 YDEGEE. The V gene lost 1 base and the J gene lost 3 bases, with 14 bases spanning the gap. The CDR3 nucleotides read TGTGCCAGCAGCTTGAGAAGGGGGTCCGTCTACGAGCAGTACTTC. It codes for CASSLRRGSVYEQYF.

The rearrangement uses TRBV19 and TRBJ1-2; no firm D call. Deletions cut 4 bases from V and 8 bases from J, with 14 bases between. This CDR3 comprises 13 residues. Germline-derived CDR1 and CDR2 are LNHDA and SQIVND (reference sequence). CDR3: CASSTPREPGYTF. CDR3 DNA: TGTGCCAGTAGTACCCCCCGGGAGCCAGGCTACACCTTC.

This sequence joins TRBV5-1 and TRBJ2-1; 9 positions match TRBD2. The CDR3 totals 15 residues. Trimming took 4 bases from V and 7 from J; bases not matched to a gene: 9. Germline CDR1 SGHRS, CDR2 YFSETQ. Here the CDR3 reads CASSLGLASANEQFF. CDR3 nucleotides: TGCGCCAGCAGCCTCGGACTAGCGAGTGCTAATGAGCAGTTCTTC.

The chain joins TRBV10-3 to TRBJ1-2, with a tentative D call TRBD1 (5 bases). Germline V gene lookup returns CDR1 ENHRY and CDR2 SYGVKD. The CDR3 contains 13 residues. V lost 4 bases, J lost 4 bases, and 10 bases lay in between. CDR3 in DNA: TGTGCCATCAGTGGCAGGGCGATCTATGGCTACACCTTC. Its protein is CAISGRAIYGYTF.